This passage covers 19 T cell receptor beta chains from one sample sequenced in a study of graft-versus-host responses after intestinal transplantation. Generated by immunoSEQ multiplex PCR, the TCRdb table keeps only in-frame clones and is missing some. The sample lists 85,000 to 110,000 clones; roughly 93% were seen once. Their recognized antigens are unknown. The source was unstimulated CD8+ T cells sorted from spleen or lymph node cells, collected before intestinal transplant. These receptors all stem from a human donor who received an intestinal transplant.

The J gene is TRBJ2-2, the V gene TRBV19; the match to TRBD1 covers 9 bases. The V and J ends lost 8 bases and 1 base, in that order; junction bases with no gene match: 11. The CDR3 is made up of 17 amino acids. Germline-derived CDR1 and CDR2 are LNHDA and SQIVND (reference sequence). CDR3 sequence reads: CASLHRRGQGNTGELFF. The DNA for the CDR3 is TGTGCCAGTCTTCACAGAAGGGGACAGGGGAACACCGGGGAGCTGTTTTTT.

This chain uses TRBV4-1 with TRBJ1-1, with D tentatively TRBD1 (5 bases). The CDR3 consists of 13 residues. Germline assignment: CDR1 MGHRA and CDR2 YSYEKL. Trimming cost V 2 bases and J 3 bases, with 7 bases left between them. CDR3 sequence reads: CASSQQGYTEAFF. In DNA form, the CDR3 reads TGCGCCAGCAGCCAACAGGGATACACTGAAGCTTTCTTT.

This chain uses TRBV7-8 with TRBJ2-3; TRBD2 agrees at 7 bases. The CDR3 covers 13 residues. Germline-derived CDR1 and CDR2 are SGHVS and FQNEAQ. The V segment lost 4 bases and the J segment 4 bases; nucleotides outside the gene matches: 2. CDR3 DNA sequence: TGTGCCAGCAGCTCGGGGGGAGCAGATACGCAGTATTTT. Protein product: CASSSGGADTQYF.

The DNA for the CDR3 is TGTGCCAGCAGTGGGACTAGCGAAAGAAACATTCAGTACTTC. This codes for CASSGTSERNIQYF. This sequence joins TRBV2 and TRBJ2-4; 9 bases fit TRBD2. Germline V gene lookup returns CDR1 SNHLY and CDR2 FYNNEI. This CDR3 region has 14 residues. Unmatched junction bases numbered 4, after V lost 4 bases and J lost 6 bases.

The chain links TRBV4-2 to TRBJ2-3; D possibly corresponds to TRBD1 (5 bases). The CDR3 consists of 19 residues. Germline CDR1 is LGHNA and CDR2 is YNFKEQ. V dropped 1 base and J dropped 1 base, with 21 bases sitting between them. For the CDR3, the DNA is TGTGCCAGCAGCCAAGGATCAGGCAGTCAGGGTGAAGGCACAGATACGCAGTATTTT. It is translated as CASSQGSGSQGEGTDTQYF.

The rearrangement links TRBV5-8 to TRBJ2-1; D is undetermined. Trimming stripped 2 bases from V and 6 bases from J, with 12 bases between. The CDR3 runs 14 residues. Germline CDR1 SGHTS, CDR2 YDEGEE. In DNA, the CDR3 is TGTGCCAGCAGCTTCAAGGCGAATACCAATGAGCAGTTCTTC. Translating gives CASSFKANTNEQFF.

The chain employs TRBV5-1 and TRBJ2-3; possible D gene TRBD2, 7 bases. Germline V gives CDR1 SGHRS, CDR2 YFSETQ. The CDR3 is 17 amino acids. Trimming removed 4 bases from V and 3 bases from J, with 21 bases in between. CDR3 sequence (DNA): TGCGCCAGCAGCCGCCTTTCATTCGGGGGGCCTACAGATACGCAGTATTTT. It encodes CASSRLSFGGPTDTQYF.

The rearrangement joins TRBV27 to TRBJ1-2, with D possibly TRBD1 on 5 matching bases. Germline V gene data show CDR1 as MNHEY and CDR2 as SMNVEV (reference sequence). This CDR3 spans 13 amino acids. For the CDR3, the DNA is TGTGCGACCTGGGGCGGGGAACTCTATGGCTACACCTTC. Amino acid sequence: CATWGGELYGYTF.

This clone appeared a few times. This CDR3 reads CASSLERPNTEAFF. CDR3 nucleotide sequence: TGTGCCAGCAGCTTAGAGAGGCCTAACACTGAAGCTTTCTTT. The chain combines TRBV7-9 with TRBJ1-1; D remains ambiguous. Germline assignment: CDR1 SEHNR and CDR2 FQNEAQ (reference sequence). The CDR3 spans 14 residues. Trimming took off 1 base at V and 2 bases at J, with 8 bases between the two ends. The complete variable domain, with remaining parts taken from reference TRBV7-9 and TRBJ1-1, reads DTGVSQNPRHKITKRGQNVTFRCDPISEHNRLYWYRQTLGQGPEFLTYFQNEAQLEKSRLLSDRFSAERPKGSFSTLEIQRTEQGDSAMYLCASSLERPNTEAFFGQGTRLTVV.

This chain connects TRBV5-1 to TRBJ2-1; D is possibly TRBD1 or TRBD2 (5 bases each). Looked up from germline, CDR1 is SGHRS and CDR2 is YFSETQ. With 7 bases removed from V and 2 bases from J, the gap between germline ends came to 13 bases. This CDR3 is 14 amino acids long. The CDR3 DNA follows: TGCGCCAGCTCGCCGAGGGGACCCTACAATGAGCAGTTCTTC. This translates into CASSPRGPYNEQFF.

The V call is TRBV6-1, the J call TRBJ2-5, with a tentative D call TRBD1 (6 bases). This CDR3 comprises 14 residues. Trimming cost V 2 bases and J 2 bases, with 9 bases left between them. Germline V gives CDR1 MNHNS, CDR2 SASEGT. As DNA, the CDR3 is TGTGCCAGCAGTGAAATGGGGGCGCAAGAGACCCAGTACTTC. Translating it yields CASSEMGAQETQYF.

A remark on this clone: One junction end disagrees with the germline gene, perhaps due to a read error. The chain joins TRBV5-4 to TRBJ1-1, with D hard to call. Germline V gives CDR1 SGHNT, CDR2 YYREEE (reference sequence). The CDR3 runs to 11 residues. CDR3: CALGIGEWVAF. The CDR3 DNA follows: TGTGCCCTCGGGATTGGGGAATGGGTCGCCTTT.

The table lists this clone with a count of one. The J gene is TRBJ1-6, the V gene TRBV14; D unclear. Germline CDR1 is SGHDN and CDR2 is FVKESK. The CDR3 is 15 residues long. Trimming removed 0 bases at V and 11 bases at J, with 14 bases between. The CDR3: CASSQDPGVPTPLHF. CDR3 in DNA: TGTGCCAGCAGCCAAGACCCCGGAGTCCCGACACCCCTCCACTTT.

CDR3 sequence (DNA): TGTGCCAGCCAGGACAGGGCCGCCTCCTACAATGAGCAGTTCTTC. It codes for CASQDRAASYNEQFF. The chain has TRBV25-1 and TRBJ2-1; 8 bases line up with TRBD1. V shed 8 bases, J shed 0 bases, and the junction held 6 bases outside the gene matches. From germline, CDR1 is MGHDK and CDR2 SYGVNS. This CDR3 contains 15 residues.

The genes are TRBV28 and TRBJ2-5; tentatively, D is TRBD2 (6 bases). CDR3 length: 13 residues. Per the germline V gene, CDR1 is MDHEN and CDR2 is SYDVKM. Trimming pared 2 bases from V and 5 bases from J, leaving 9 bases between. The CDR3 coding sequence is TGTGCCAGCAGTTTAGGGGACTTGGAGACCCAGTACTTC. Its translation: CASSLGDLETQYF. Using reference TRBV28 and TRBJ2-5 for the parts outside the CDR3, the full variable domain is DVKVTQSSRYLVKRTGEKVFLECVQDMDHENMFWYRQDPGLGLRLIYFSYDVKMKEKGDIPEGYSVSREKKERFSLILESASTNQTSMYLCASSLGDLETQYFGPGTRLLVL.

This chain joins TRBV7-9 and TRBJ1-4; D gene ambiguous. Germline loops: CDR1 SEHNR, CDR2 FQNEAQ (reference sequence). The CDR3 has 11 residues. Trimming cost V 4 bases and J 4 bases, with 1 base left between them. The CDR3 nucleotides are TGTGCCAGCAGCTATAATGAAAAACTGTTTTTT. This encodes CASSYNEKLFF.

Comment on this clone: The conserved closing phenylalanine or tryptophan is absent in this CDR3, likely reflecting a read error. No DNA is shown, since the ends of the CDR3 on it are uncertain; the CDR3 is the one TCRdb lists. The chain couples TRBV21-1 to TRBJ2-3. TRBV21-1 is labeled a pseudogene. The CDR3 length equals 8 residues, ends included. The CDR3 here is CASSKRNL.

Notes on this clone: One end of the junction varies from germline; a read error may be responsible. Other DNA variants within this sample encode the same CDR3. The chain combines TRBV7-9 with TRBJ2-7, with a weak D call TRBD2 (5 bases). The CDR3 covers 13 residues. CDR1 and CDR2 (germline): SEHNR, FQNEAQ (reference sequence). The CDR3 DNA reads TGTGCCAGCAGCCTAGCTTTATCCTACGAGCAGTACTTC. Encoded protein: CASSLALSYEQYF. Combining the CDR3 with reference TRBV7-9 and TRBJ2-7 gives the whole variable domain DTGVSQNPRHKITKRGQNVTFRCDPISEHNRLYWYRQTLGQGPEFLTYFQNEAQLEKSRLLSDRFSAERPKGSFSTLEIQRTEQGDSAMYLCASSLALSYEQYFGPGTRLTVT.

This sequence joins TRBV9 and TRBJ1-1; TRBD1 aligns across 7 bases. V shed 4 bases, J shed 1 base, and the junction held 7 bases outside the gene matches. Per germline, CDR1 SGDLS and CDR2 YYNGEE. This CDR3 is 15 amino acids long. This chain's CDR3 is CASSNPQGRNTEAFF. CDR3 DNA: TGTGCCAGCAGCAACCCACAGGGGAGGAACACTGAAGCTTTCTTT.